The text below deals with one T cell receptor (beta chain). The CDR3 length is 17 residues. Germline CDR1 MNHEY, CDR2 SVGEGT. The trim removed 5 bases at V and 3 bases at J, leaving 4 bases unmatched. These data are taken from a study of blood T cell repertoires in COVID-19. Overall study: Material from acute and convalescent COVID-19 was sourced from the United States, Italy and Spain. Nucleic acid was either cDNA or gDNA, and it came from T cells, B-cell-depleted T cells, or PBMCs.

Original data processing: Nucleated cell number was recorded as an estimate derived from reference gene primer amplification. Profiled with immunoSEQ multiplex PCR; TCRdb holds only in-frame clones, not every one. V and J calls plus clone size are reproduced from that table; the DNA served to infer D and trimming. The sample carries around 70,000 clones, about four fifths recorded once. This chain joins TRBV6-2 or TRBV6-3 and TRBJ2-1; TRBD2 agrees at 16 bases. The material sequenced was peripheral blood. The receptor was derived from a man aged 70-80 years who had recovered from COVID-19. The CDR3 loop reads CASSGTSGRANYNEQFF. CDR3 coding DNA: TGTGCCAGCAGTGGGACTAGCGGGAGGGCCAACTACAATGAGCAGTTCTTC.